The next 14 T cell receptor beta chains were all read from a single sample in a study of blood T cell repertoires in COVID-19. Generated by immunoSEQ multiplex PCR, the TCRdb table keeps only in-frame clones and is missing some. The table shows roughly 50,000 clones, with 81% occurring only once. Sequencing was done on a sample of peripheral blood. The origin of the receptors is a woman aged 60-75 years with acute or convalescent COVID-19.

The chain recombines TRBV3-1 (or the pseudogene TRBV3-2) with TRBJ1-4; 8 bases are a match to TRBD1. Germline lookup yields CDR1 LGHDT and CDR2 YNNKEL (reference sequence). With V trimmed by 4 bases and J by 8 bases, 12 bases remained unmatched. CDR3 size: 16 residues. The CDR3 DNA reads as TGTGCCAGCAGCCTCCTGGGGCAGGGGGCGGTCGAAAAACTGTTTTTT. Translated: CASSLLGQGAVEKLFF.

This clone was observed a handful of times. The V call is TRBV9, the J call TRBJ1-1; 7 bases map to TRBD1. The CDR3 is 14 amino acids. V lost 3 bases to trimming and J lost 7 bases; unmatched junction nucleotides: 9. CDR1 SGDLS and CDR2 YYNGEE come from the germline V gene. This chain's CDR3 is CASSDDRDPFEAFF. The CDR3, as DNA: TGTGCCAGCAGCGACGACAGGGATCCCTTTGAAGCTTTCTTT.

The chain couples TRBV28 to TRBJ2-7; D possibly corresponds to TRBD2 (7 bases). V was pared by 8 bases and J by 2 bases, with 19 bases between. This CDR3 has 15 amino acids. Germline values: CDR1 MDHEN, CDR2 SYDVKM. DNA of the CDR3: TGTGCCAGCGGGCAGGGCGGGGGCCCTACCTACGAGCAGTACTTC. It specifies CASGQGGGPTYEQYF. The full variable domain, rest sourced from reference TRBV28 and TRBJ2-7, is DVKVTQSSRYLVKRTGEKVFLECVQDMDHENMFWYRQDPGLGLRLIYFSYDVKMKEKGDIPEGYSVSREKKERFSLILESASTNQTSMYLCASGQGGGPTYEQYFGPGTRLTVT.

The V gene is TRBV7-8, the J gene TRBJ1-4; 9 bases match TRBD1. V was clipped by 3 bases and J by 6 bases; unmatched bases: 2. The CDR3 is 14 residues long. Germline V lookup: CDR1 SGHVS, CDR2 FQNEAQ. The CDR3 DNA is TGTGCCAGCAGCTTGGGACAGGGTTATGAAAAACTGTTTTTT. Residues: CASSLGQGYEKLFF. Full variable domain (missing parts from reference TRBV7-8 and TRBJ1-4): GAGVSQSPRYKVAKRGQDVALRCDPISGHVSLFWYQQALGQGPEFLTYFQNEAQLDKSGLPSDRFFAERPEGSVSTLKIQRTQQEDSAVYLCASSLGQGYEKLFFGSGTQLSVL.

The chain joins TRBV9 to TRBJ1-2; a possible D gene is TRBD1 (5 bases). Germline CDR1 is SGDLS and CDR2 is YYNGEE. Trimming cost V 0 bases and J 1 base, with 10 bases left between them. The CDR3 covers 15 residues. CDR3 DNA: TGTGCCAGCAGCGTAGTCGACAGCTTTAACTATGGCTACACCTTC. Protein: CASSVVDSFNYGYTF.

The CDR3 loop reads CAISKGAGEMSSYNEQFF. The CDR3 region has the DNA TGTGCCATCAGTAAAGGTGCGGGAGAAATGAGCTCCTACAATGAGCAGTTCTTC. The chain recombines TRBV10-3 with TRBJ2-1; TRBD2 aligns across 7 bases. CDR3 length: 18 amino acids. Losses at the gene ends were 5 bases for V and 0 bases for J; bases not matched to a gene: 13. The germline CDR1 and CDR2 sequences are ENHRY and SYGVKD.

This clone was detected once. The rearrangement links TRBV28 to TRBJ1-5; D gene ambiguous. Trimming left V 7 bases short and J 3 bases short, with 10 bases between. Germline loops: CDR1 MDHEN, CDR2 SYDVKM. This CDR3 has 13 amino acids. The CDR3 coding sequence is TGTGCCAGCAAAAACAACCTCAATCAGCCCCAGCATTTT. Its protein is CASKNNLNQPQHF.

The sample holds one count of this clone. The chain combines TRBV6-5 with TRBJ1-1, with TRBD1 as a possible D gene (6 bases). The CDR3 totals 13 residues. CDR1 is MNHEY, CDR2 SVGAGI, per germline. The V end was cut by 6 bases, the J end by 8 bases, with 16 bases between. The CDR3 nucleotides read TGTGCCAGCAGACCAACAGGGACCAGGGAAGCTTTCTTT. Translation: CASRPTGTREAFF.

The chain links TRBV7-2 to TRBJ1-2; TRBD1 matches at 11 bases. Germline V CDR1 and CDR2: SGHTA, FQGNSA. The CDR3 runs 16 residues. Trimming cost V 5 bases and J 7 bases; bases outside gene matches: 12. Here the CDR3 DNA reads TGTGCCAGCAGCCCGACCGGACAGGGGGCAATGGGTGGCTACACCTTC. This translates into CASSPTGQGAMGGYTF. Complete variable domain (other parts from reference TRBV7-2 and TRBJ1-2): GAGVSQSPSNKVTEKGKDVELRCDPISGHTALYWYRQSLGQGLEFLIYFQGNSAPDKSGLPSDRFSAERTGGSVSTLTIQRTQQEDSAVYLCASSPTGQGAMGGYTFGSGTRLTVV.

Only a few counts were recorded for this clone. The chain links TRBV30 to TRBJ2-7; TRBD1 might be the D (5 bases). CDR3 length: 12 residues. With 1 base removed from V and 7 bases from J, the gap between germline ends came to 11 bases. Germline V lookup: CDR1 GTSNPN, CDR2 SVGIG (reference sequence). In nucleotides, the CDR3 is TGTGCCTGGAGTGGGCAGGGATGGGAGCAGTACTTC. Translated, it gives CAWSGQGWEQYF.

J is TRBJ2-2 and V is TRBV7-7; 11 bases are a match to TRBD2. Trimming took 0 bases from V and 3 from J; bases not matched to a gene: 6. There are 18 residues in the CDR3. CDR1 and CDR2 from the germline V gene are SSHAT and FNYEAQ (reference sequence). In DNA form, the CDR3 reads TGTGCCAGCAGCTTAGCGGAAATAGCGGGAGGGGACACCGGGGAGCTGTTTTTT. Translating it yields CASSLAEIAGGDTGELFF.

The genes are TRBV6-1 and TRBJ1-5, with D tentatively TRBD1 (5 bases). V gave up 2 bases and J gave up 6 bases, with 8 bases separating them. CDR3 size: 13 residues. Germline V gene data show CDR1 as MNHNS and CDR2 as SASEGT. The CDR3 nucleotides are TGTGCCAGCAGTGAATGGGGGGGTCAGCCCCAGCATTTT. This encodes CASSEWGGQPQHF.

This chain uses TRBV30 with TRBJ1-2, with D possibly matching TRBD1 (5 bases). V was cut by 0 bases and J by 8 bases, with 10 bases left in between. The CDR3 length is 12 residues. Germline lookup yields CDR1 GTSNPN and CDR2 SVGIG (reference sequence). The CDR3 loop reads CAWSVPGVGYTF. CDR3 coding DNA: TGTGCCTGGAGTGTCCCGGGGGTCGGCTACACCTTC.

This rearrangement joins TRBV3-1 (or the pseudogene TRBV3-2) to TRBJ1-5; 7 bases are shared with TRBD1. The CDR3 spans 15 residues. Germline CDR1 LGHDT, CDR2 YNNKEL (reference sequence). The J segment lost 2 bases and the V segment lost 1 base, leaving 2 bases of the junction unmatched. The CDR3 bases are TGTGCCAGCAGCCAAGGAGGGGGCGGCAATCAGCCCCAGCATTTT. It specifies CASSQGGGGNQPQHF.